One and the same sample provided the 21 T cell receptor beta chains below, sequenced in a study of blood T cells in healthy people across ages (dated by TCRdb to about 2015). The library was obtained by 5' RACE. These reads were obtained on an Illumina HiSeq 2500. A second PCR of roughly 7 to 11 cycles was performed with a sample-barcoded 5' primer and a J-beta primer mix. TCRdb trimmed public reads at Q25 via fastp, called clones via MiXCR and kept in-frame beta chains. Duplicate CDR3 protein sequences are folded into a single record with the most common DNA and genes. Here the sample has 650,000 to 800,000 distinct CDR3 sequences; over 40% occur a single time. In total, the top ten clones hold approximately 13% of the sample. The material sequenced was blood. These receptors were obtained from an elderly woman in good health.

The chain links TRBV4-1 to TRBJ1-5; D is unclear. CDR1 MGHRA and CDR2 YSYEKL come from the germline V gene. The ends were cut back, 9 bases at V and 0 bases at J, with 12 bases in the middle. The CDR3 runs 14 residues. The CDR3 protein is CASQTEASNQPQHF. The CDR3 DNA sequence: TGCGCCAGTCAAACGGAGGCTAGCAATCAGCCCCAGCATTTT.

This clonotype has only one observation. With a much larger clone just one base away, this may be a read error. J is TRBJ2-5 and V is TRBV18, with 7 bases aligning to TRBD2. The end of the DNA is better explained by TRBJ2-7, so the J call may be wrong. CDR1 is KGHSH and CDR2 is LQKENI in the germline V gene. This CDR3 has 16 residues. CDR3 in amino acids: CASSLVAGVGVGEQYF. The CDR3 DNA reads TGTGCCAGCTCATTGGTTGCGGGAGTTGGAGTTGGCGAGCAGTACTTC.

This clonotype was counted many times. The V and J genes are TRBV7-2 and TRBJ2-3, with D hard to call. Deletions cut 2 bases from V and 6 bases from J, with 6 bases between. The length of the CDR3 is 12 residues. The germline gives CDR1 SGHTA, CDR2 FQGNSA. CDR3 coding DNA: TGTGCCAGCAGCTTAAACGGTGATACGCAGTATTTT. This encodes CASSLNGDTQYF.

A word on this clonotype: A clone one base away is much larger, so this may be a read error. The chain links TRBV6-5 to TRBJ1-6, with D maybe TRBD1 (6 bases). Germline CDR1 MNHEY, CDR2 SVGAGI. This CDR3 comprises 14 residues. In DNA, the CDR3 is TGTGCCAGCAGTTACTTACAGGGCAATTCACCCCCCCACTTT. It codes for CASSYLQGNSPPHF.

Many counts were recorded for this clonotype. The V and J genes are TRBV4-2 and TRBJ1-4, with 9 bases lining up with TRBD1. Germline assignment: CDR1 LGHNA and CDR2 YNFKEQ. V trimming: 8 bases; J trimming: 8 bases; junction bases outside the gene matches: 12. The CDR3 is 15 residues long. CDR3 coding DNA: TGTGCCAGCGGATCCCCGGGACAGGGAAGCGAAAAACTGTTTTTT. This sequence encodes CASGSPGQGSEKLFF.

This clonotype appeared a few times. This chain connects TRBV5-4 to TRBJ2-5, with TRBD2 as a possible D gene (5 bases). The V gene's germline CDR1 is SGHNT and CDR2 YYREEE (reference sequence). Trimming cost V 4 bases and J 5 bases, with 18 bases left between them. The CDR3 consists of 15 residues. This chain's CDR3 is CASSPRPGGIETQYF. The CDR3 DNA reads TGTGCCAGCAGCCCCCGGCCAGGAGGTATCGAGACCCAGTACTTC.

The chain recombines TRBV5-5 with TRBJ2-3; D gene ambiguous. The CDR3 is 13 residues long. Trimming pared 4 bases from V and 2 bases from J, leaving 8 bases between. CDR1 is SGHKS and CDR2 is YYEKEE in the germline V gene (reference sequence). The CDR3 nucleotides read TGTGCCAGCAGCGTCGAGATCACAGATACGCAGTATTTT. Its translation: CASSVEITDTQYF.

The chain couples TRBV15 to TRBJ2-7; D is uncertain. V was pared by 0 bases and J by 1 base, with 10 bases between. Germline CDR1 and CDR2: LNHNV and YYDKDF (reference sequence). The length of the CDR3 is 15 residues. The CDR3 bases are TGTGCCACCAGCAGAGATTCGGCCGGGTCCTACGAGCAGTACTTC. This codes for CATSRDSAGSYEQYF.

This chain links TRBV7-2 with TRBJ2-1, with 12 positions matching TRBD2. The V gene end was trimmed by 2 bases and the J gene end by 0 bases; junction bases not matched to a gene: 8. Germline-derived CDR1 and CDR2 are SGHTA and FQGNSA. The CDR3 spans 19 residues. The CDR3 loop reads CASSLPSGGAYVSYNEQFF. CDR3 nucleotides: TGTGCCAGCAGCTTACCTAGCGGGGGGGCTTATGTCTCCTACAATGAGCAGTTCTTC.

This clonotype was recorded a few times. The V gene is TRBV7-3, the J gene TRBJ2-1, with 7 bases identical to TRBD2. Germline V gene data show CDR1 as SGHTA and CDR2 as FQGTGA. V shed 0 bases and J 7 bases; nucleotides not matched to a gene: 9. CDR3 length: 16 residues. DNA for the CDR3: TGTGCCAGCAGCTTAACGGGGGGGAACGTCGGTAATGAGCAGTTCTTC. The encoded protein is CASSLTGGNVGNEQFF.

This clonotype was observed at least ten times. CDR3 DNA: TGCAGAACCCTGGGGACAGGGGTACCCTACGAGCAGTACTTC. It translates to CRTLGTGVPYEQYF. V usage is TRBV20-1 and J usage is TRBJ2-7, with 10 bases aligning to TRBD1. CDR3 length: 14 amino acids. CDR1 is DFQATT, CDR2 SNEGSKA, per germline (reference sequence).

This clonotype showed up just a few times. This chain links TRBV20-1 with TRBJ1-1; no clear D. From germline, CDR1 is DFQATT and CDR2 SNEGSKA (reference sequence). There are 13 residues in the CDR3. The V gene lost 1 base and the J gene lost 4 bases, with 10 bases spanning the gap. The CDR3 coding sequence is TGCAGTGCTAGAGCTCGGTTGGGCACTGAAGCTTTCTTT. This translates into CSARARLGTEAFF.

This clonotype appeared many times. The CDR3 DNA reads TGTGCCAGCAGCGCGACCGGGGGTCTCAGCACAGATACGCAGTATTTT. It translates to CASSATGGLSTDTQYF. This chain uses TRBV5-5 with TRBJ2-3; D perhaps matches TRBD2 (6 bases). The germline V and J ends were trimmed by 4 bases and 0 bases, with 15 bases remaining between them. Germline-derived CDR1 and CDR2 are SGHKS and YYEKEE (reference sequence). The CDR3 totals 16 residues.

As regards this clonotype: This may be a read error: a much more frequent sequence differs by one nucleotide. DNA of the CDR3: TGCAGCGTTGATCGGCCGGTCGGGTGGGAAGGTGAGCAGTTCTTC. Protein sequence: CSVDRPVGWEGEQFF. The rearrangement joins TRBV29-1 to TRBJ2-1; D remains ambiguous. The V end was cut by 3 bases, the J end by 9 bases, with 21 bases between. The CDR3 loop spans 15 amino acids. Germline CDR1 is SQVTM and CDR2 is ANQGSEA.

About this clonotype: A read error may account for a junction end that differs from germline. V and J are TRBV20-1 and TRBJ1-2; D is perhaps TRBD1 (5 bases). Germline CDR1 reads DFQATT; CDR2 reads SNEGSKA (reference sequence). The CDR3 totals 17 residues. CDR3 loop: CSARDRGGSLTNYGHTF. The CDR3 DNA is TGCAGTGCTAGAGATCGGGGGGGGTCACTAACTAACTATGGCCACACCTTC.

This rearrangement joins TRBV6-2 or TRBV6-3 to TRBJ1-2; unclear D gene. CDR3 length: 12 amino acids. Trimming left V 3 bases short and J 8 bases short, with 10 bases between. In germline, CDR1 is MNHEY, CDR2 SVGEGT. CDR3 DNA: TGTGCCAGCAGTTATGGAACTCGGGGCTACACCTTC. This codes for CASSYGTRGYTF.

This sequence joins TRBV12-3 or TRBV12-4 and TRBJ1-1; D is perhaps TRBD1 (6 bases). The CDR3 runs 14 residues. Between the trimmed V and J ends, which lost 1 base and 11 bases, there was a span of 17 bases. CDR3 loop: CASSLGQQGIMAFF. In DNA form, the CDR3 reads TGTGCCAGCAGTTTAGGCCAACAGGGAATTATGGCTTTCTTT.

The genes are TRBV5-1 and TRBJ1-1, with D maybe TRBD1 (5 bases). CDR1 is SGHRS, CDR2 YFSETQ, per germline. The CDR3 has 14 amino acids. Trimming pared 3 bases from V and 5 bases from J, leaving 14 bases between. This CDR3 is CASSSGTWGTEAFF. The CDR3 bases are TGCGCCAGCAGCTCTGGTACATGGGGGACTGAAGCTTTCTTT.

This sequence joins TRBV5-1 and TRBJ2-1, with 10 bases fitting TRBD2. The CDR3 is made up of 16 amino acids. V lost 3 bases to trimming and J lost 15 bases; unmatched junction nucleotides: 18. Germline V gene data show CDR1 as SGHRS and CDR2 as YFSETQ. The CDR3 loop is CASSSAGTSDQQSRFF. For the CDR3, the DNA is TGCGCCAGCAGCTCGGCCGGGACTAGCGATCAACAAAGCAGGTTCTTC.

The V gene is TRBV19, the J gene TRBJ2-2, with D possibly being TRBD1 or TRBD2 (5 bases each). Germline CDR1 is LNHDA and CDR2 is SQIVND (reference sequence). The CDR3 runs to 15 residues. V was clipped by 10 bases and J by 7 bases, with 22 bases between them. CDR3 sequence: CATTRVVGRGGELFF. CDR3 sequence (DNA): TGTGCCACCACCCGCGTGGTGGGACGGGGCGGGGAGCTGTTTTTT.

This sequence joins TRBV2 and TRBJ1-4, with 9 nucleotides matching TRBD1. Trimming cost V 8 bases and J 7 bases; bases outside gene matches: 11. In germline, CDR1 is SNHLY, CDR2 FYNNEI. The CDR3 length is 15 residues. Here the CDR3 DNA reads TGTGCCAGCGGCTACCACAGGGGGCGCGGTGAAAAACTGTTTTTT. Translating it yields CASGYHRGRGEKLFF.